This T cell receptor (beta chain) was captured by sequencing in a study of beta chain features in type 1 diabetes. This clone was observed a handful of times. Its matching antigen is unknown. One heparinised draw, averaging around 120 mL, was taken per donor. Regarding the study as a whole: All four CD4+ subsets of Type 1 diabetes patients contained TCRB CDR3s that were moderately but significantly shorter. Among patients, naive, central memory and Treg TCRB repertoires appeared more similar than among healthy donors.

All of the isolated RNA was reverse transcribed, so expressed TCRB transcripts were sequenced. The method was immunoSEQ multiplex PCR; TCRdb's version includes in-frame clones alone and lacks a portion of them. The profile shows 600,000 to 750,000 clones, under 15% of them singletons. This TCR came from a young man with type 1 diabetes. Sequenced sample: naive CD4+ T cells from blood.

DNA for the CDR3: TGTGCCAGCAGCAACCGGGACGGAGGCTACACCTTC. Amino acid sequence: CASSNRDGGYTF. This chain joins TRBV6-4 and TRBJ1-2; maybe TRBD1 (5 bases). In germline, CDR1 is MRHNA, CDR2 SNTAGT. V was clipped by 6 bases and J by 8 bases, with 13 bases between them. The CDR3 runs to 12 residues.